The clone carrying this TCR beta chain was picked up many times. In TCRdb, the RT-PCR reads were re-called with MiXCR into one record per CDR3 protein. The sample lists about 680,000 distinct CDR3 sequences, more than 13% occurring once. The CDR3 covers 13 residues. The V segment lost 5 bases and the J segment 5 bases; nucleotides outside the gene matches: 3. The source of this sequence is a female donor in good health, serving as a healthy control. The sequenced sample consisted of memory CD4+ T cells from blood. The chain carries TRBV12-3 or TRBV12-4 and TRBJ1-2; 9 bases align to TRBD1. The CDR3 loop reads CASSVGTGYGYTF. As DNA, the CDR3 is TGTGCCAGCAGTGTTGGGACAGGGTATGGCTACACCTTC.